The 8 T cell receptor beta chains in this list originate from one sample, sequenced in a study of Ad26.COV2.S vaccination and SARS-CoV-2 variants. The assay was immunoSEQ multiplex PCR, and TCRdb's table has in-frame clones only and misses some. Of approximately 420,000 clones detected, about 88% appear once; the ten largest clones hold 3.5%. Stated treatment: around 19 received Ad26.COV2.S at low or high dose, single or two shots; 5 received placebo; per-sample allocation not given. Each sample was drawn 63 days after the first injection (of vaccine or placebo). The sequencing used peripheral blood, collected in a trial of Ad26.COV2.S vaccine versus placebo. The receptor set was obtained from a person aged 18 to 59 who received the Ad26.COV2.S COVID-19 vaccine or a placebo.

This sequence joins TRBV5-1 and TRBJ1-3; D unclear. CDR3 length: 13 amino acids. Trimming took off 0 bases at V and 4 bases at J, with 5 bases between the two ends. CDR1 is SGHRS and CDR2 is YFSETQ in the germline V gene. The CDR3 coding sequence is TGCGCCAGCAGCTTGGCTCCCGGAAACACCATATATTTT. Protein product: CASSLAPGNTIYF. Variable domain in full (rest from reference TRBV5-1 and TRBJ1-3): KAGVTQTPRYLIKTRGQQVTLSCSPISGHRSVSWYQQTPGQGLQFLFEYFSETQRNKGNFPGRFSGRQFSNSRSEMNVSTLELGDSALYLCASSLAPGNTIYFGEGSWLTVV.

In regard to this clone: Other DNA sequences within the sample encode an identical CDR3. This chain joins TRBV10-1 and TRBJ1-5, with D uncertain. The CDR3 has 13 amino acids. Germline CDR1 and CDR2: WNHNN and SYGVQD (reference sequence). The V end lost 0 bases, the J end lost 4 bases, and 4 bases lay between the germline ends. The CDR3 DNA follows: TGCGCCAGCAGTGAGTCGGGGAATCAGCCCCAGCATTTT. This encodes CASSESGNQPQHF.

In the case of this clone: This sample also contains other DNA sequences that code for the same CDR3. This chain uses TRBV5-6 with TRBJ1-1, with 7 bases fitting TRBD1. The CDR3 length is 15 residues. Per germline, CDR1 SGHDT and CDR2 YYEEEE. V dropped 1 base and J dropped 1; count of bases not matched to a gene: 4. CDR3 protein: CASSLLNRGNTEAFF. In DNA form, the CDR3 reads TGTGCCAGCAGCTTGTTAAACAGGGGGAACACTGAAGCTTTCTTT.

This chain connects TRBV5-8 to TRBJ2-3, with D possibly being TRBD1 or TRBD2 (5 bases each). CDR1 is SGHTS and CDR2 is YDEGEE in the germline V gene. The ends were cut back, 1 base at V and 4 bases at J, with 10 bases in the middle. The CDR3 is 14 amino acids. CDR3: CASSLTGTPDTQYF. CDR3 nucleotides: TGTGCCAGCAGCTTGACGGGGACGCCAGATACGCAGTATTTT.

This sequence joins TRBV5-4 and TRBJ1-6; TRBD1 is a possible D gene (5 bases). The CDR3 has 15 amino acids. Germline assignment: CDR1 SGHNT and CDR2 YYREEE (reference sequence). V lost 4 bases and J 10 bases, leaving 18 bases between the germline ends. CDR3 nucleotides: TGTGCCAGCAGCCCCGGGACCTCGGGCCCCTCACCCCTCCACTTT. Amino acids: CASSPGTSGPSPLHF. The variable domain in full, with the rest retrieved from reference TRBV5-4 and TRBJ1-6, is ETGVTQSPTHLIKTRGQQVTLRCSSQSGHNTVSWYQQALGQGPQFIFQYYREEENGRGNFPPRFSGLQFPNYSSELNVNALELDDSALYLCASSPGTSGPSPLHFGNGTRLTVT.

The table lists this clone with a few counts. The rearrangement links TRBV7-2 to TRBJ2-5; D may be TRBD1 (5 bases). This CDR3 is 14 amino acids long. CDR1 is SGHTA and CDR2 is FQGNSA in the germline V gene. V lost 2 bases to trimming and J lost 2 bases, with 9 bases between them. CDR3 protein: CASSLRSGQETQYF. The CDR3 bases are TGTGCCAGCAGCTTAAGGTCAGGGCAAGAGACCCAGTACTTC.

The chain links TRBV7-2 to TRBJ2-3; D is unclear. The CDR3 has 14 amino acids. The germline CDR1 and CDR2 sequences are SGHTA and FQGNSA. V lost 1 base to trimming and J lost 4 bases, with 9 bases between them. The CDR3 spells CASSLVGPPDTQYF. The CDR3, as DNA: TGTGCCAGCAGCTTAGTGGGTCCGCCAGATACGCAGTATTTT.

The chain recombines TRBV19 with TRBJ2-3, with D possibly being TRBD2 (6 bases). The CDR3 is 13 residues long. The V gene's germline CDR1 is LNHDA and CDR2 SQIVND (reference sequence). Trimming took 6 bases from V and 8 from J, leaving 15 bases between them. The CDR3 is CASSGGAQGTQYF. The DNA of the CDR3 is TGTGCCAGTAGCGGGGGAGCGCAGGGTACGCAGTATTTT.